These 24 T cell receptor beta chains were sequenced from one sample in a study of regulatory T cells in long-lasting Graves disease. Sample time point: newly diagnosed GD, antithyroid drugs for less than 3 months. RNA from PBMCs was the source of the TCR library. CDR3 regions were amplified by Arm-PCR using iRepertoire HTBI primers to build TCR beta libraries. Each CDR3 protein is one row after TCRdb ran MiXCR on the multiplex PCR reads. The sample has hundreds of thousands of distinct CDR3 sequences, approximately 15% seen once; the top ten hold 25% to 30%. This sample was also put to use in a study of T cells in Graves' hyperthyroidism and ophthalmopathy.

The source was peripheral blood mononuclear cells (PBMCs), collected at new diagnosis, from a patient treated with antithyroid drugs. These receptors all come from a man aged 35 to 55 with Graves disease.

This clonotype was seen repeatedly, ten times or more. The chain employs TRBV12-3 or TRBV12-4 and TRBJ1-1; tentatively, D is TRBD1 (5 bases). The CDR3 has 14 residues. Trimming removed 4 bases at V and 0 bases at J, with 9 bases between. In nucleotides, the CDR3 is TGTGCCAGCAGTTACCAGACAGTGAACACTGAAGCTTTCTTT. It translates to CASSYQTVNTEAFF.

This chain joins TRBV7-8 and TRBJ2-7; no firm D call. Trimming took off 5 bases at V and 3 bases at J, with 17 bases between the two ends. This CDR3 comprises 15 residues. Germline-derived CDR1 and CDR2 are SGHVS and FQNEAQ. The CDR3 region has the DNA TGTGCCAGCAGCACTGACGCGGCACCTCTCTACGAGCAGTACTTC. The encoded protein is CASSTDAAPLYEQYF.

The chain employs TRBV19 and TRBJ2-1; 9 bases match TRBD1. The end of the DNA fits TRBJ2-5 better, so the J call may be wrong. CDR1 is LNHDA and CDR2 is SQIVND in the germline V gene (reference sequence). The CDR3 covers 14 residues. The CDR3: CASSIDRGAETQYF. DNA of the CDR3: TGTGCCAGTAGTATCGACAGGGGGGCAGAGACCCAGTACTTC.

This rearrangement joins TRBV9 to TRBJ2-1, with no clear D. The CDR3 is made up of 16 amino acids. Germline-derived CDR1 and CDR2 are SGDLS and YYNGEE. The V and J ends lost 2 bases and 0 bases respectively, with 12 bases between them. The CDR3 DNA follows: TGTGCCAGCAGCGTTACCGGACGGACCTCCTACAATGAGCAGTTCTTC. Protein: CASSVTGRTSYNEQFF.

As regards this clonotype: A far larger clone is only one base removed, so a read error is likely. This chain joins TRBV9 and TRBJ2-7; 7 nucleotides line up with TRBD2. Trimming cost V 5 bases and J 7 bases; bases outside gene matches: 12. Germline CDR1 is SGDLS and CDR2 is YYNGEE. CDR3 length: 14 residues. In DNA, the CDR3 is TGTGCCAGCAGAATAGCGGGCTCCTACAATGAGCAGTACTTC. This translates into CASRIAGSYNEQYF.

The rearrangement links TRBV2 to TRBJ2-7; D not resolved. The CDR3 is 12 residues long. The V gene's germline CDR1 is SNHLY and CDR2 FYNNEI. V was pared by 2 bases and J by 5 bases, with 7 bases between. CDR3: CASSEQRHEQYF. In nucleotides, the CDR3 is TGTGCCAGCAGTGAACAAAGGCACGAGCAGTACTTC. Drawing the rest from reference TRBV2 and TRBJ2-7, the complete variable domain is EPEVTQTPSHQVTQMGQEVILRCVPISNHLYFYWYRQILGQKVEFLVSFYNNEISEKSEIFDDQFSVERPDGSNFTLKIRSTKLEDSAMYFCASSEQRHEQYFGPGTRLTVT.

This clonotype was observed at least ten times. V gene TRBV7-3 combines with J gene TRBJ1-3; D ambiguous. There are 13 residues in the CDR3. The germline gives CDR1 SGHTA, CDR2 FQGTGA. V lost 5 bases and J lost 3, with 8 bases in between. As DNA, the CDR3 is TGTGCCAGCAGCCCGGACGGTGGAAACACCATATATTTT. Protein sequence: CASSPDGGNTIYF. Variable domain in full (rest from reference TRBV7-3 and TRBJ1-3): GAGVSQTPSNKVTEKGKYVELRCDPISGHTALYWYRQSLGQGPEFLIYFQGTGAADDSGLPNDRFFAVRPEGSVSTLKIQRTERGDSAVYLCASSPDGGNTIYFGEGSWLTVV.

The V and J genes are TRBV10-3 and TRBJ2-1, with TRBD1 as a possible D gene (5 bases). Germline assignment: CDR1 ENHRY and CDR2 SYGVKD. The CDR3 runs 14 residues. The V and J ends lost 9 bases and 5 bases respectively, with 17 bases between them. CDR3 loop: CAISPTGVDNEQFF. As DNA, the CDR3 is TGTGCCATATCCCCTACAGGAGTCGACAATGAGCAGTTCTTC.

This chain connects TRBV20-1 to TRBJ1-5, with TRBD1 as a possible D gene (5 bases). The length of the CDR3 is 17 residues. The V end was cut by 3 bases, the J end by 0 bases, with 18 bases between. Germline values: CDR1 DFQATT, CDR2 SNEGSKA (reference sequence). CDR3 coding DNA: TGCAGTGCTAGTGCGGGGACCTTAATTTATAGCAATCAGCCCCAGCATTTT. Its translation: CSASAGTLIYSNQPQHF.

This clonotype was picked up a small number of times. The CDR3 nucleotides are TGTGCCAGCAGCCCCCTCGGGGCGGGGGAAGAGACCCAGTACTTC. Translation gives CASSPLGAGEETQYF. This rearrangement joins TRBV3-1 to TRBJ2-5; 7 bases map to TRBD2. There are 15 residues in the CDR3. Germline-derived CDR1 and CDR2 are LGHDT and YNNKEL (reference sequence). V dropped 4 bases and J dropped 3; count of bases not matched to a gene: 8.

This clonotype appeared many times. The chain employs TRBV18 and TRBJ1-5; D is ambiguous. V was shortened by 6 bases and J by 7 bases, with 13 bases between the two germline ends. CDR3 length equals 13 residues. The germline V gene encodes CDR1 KGHSH and CDR2 LQKENI. CDR3 nucleotides: TGTGCCAGCTCGCCGGGAGGGCAACAGCCCCAGCATTTT. Translating gives CASSPGGQQPQHF.

This clonotype was counted many times. The chain has TRBV20-1 and TRBJ2-3; 7 bases line up with TRBD2. Unmatched junction bases numbered 12, after V lost 6 bases and J lost 3 bases. CDR3 length: 15 amino acids. From germline, CDR1 is DFQATT and CDR2 SNEGSKA (reference sequence). CDR3 sequence (DNA): TGCAGTGCGAGTAGCGGGCAGGTTGTAACAGATACGCAGTATTTT. Residues: CSASSGQVVTDTQYF.

Many counts were recorded for this clonotype. This chain connects TRBV20-1 to TRBJ1-5, with a possible D match to TRBD1 (5 bases). Germline-derived CDR1 and CDR2 are DFQATT and SNEGSKA (reference sequence). Trimming removed 3 bases at V and 4 bases at J, with 16 bases between. The length of the CDR3 is 15 residues. CDR3 amino acids: CSASEGRVGNQPQHF. CDR3 nucleotides: TGCAGTGCTAGTGAGGGCAGGGTGGGAAATCAGCCCCAGCATTTT.

This clonotype was recorded many times. This rearrangement joins TRBV12-3 or TRBV12-4 to TRBJ2-4; D unresolved. The CDR3 sequence is 11 residues long. V was pared by 5 bases and J by 9 bases, with 8 bases between. The CDR3 DNA follows: TGTGCCAGCAGTCCCCGCTTCATTCAGTACTTC. This codes for CASSPRFIQYF.

This clonotype was counted many times. The chain has TRBV11-2 and TRBJ2-1; TRBD2 aligns across 9 bases. The CDR3 is 16 residues long. After removal of 5 bases from V and 3 bases from J, the junction contained 8 bases not matched to a gene. The germline V gene has CDR1 SGHAT and CDR2 FQNNGV. The CDR3, as DNA: TGTGCCAGCAGCCCGAGAGGGACTAGCAGCTACAATGAGCAGTTCTTC. Its translation is CASSPRGTSSYNEQFF. Variable domain in full (rest from reference TRBV11-2 and TRBJ2-1): EAGVAQSPRYKIIEKRQSVAFWCNPISGHATLYWYQQILGQGPKLLIQFQNNGVVDDSQLPKDRFSAERLKGVDSTLKIQPAKLEDSAVYLCASSPRGTSSYNEQFFGPGTRLTVL.

The CDR3 loop is CASSLSPTPLGGDEKLFF. CDR3 bases: TGTGCCAGCAGCCTTTCCCCAACTCCTCTTGGCGGAGATGAAAAACTGTTTTTT. This chain joins TRBV28 and TRBJ1-4; D gene uncertain. Germline V gene data show CDR1 as MDHEN and CDR2 as SYDVKM. V gave up 6 bases and J gave up 6 bases, with 26 bases separating them. The CDR3 has 18 amino acids.

The chain is built from TRBV12-3 or TRBV12-4 and TRBJ2-3; D gene ambiguous. This CDR3 comprises 13 residues. V gave up 5 bases and J gave up 1 base, with 7 bases separating them. The CDR3 is CASSGKRTDTQYF. The CDR3 DNA reads TGTGCCAGCAGTGGGAAGCGCACAGATACGCAGTATTTT.

This clonotype was seen only a few times. The gene calls are TRBV25-1 and TRBJ2-1; 8 positions agree with TRBD1. With 5 bases clipped from V and 6 bases from J, the junction kept 9 bases outside the gene matches. This CDR3 comprises 15 residues. Per germline, CDR1 MGHDK and CDR2 SYGVNS. CDR3 coding DNA: TGTGCCAGCAGTCAGGGACAGGCGGCAAGCAATGAGCAGTTCTTC. Translated, it gives CASSQGQAASNEQFF.

There are many counts of this clonotype. V and J are TRBV28 and TRBJ1-2, with D maybe TRBD1 (5 bases). The CDR3 has 14 residues. Germline CDR1 is MDHEN and CDR2 is SYDVKM. The ends were cut back, 4 bases at V and 4 bases at J, with 13 bases in the middle. The CDR3 protein is CASSWGTASYGYTF. The CDR3 region has the DNA TGTGCCAGCAGTTGGGGGACCGCTTCCTATGGCTACACCTTC.

A note on this clonotype: A much larger clone is a single base away; this may be a read error. Because it lacks the conserved phenylalanine or tryptophan at the end, this CDR3 is likely a read error. This chain links TRBV12-3 or TRBV12-4 with TRBJ2-1; 11 bases fit TRBD1. V lost 3 bases, J lost 3 bases, and 4 bases stayed unmatched. This CDR3 contains 16 residues. CDR3 coding DNA: TGTGCCAGCAGTTTGGGACAGGGGGTTGTCTACAATGAGCAGTTCCTC. As protein: CASSLGQGVVYNEQFL.

This clonotype was counted at least ten times. The chain carries TRBV27 and TRBJ2-7; possibly TRBD1 or TRBD2 for D (5 bases each). Trimming cost V 6 bases and J 2 bases, with 20 bases left between them. The germline V gene encodes CDR1 MNHEY and CDR2 SMNVEV (reference sequence). The CDR3 extends over 16 amino acids. The CDR3 DNA reads TGTGCCAGCAGGCCCGTCGTGGGGGACGCAACCTACGAGCAGTACTTC. Its translation: CASRPVVGDATYEQYF.

In this sample, this clonotype turned up many times. The chain employs TRBV2 and TRBJ2-5, with D possibly called TRBD1 or TRBD2 (5 bases each). CDR3 length: 13 residues. V was trimmed by 7 bases and J by 2 bases, leaving 11 bases between them. Germline loops: CDR1 SNHLY, CDR2 FYNNEI. Here the CDR3 DNA reads TGTGCCAGCACCCGGGACGATCAAGAGACCCAGTACTTC. Translation: CASTRDDQETQYF.

The gene calls are TRBV10-3 and TRBJ2-1; the D is unclear. CDR3 size: 17 residues. CDR1 and CDR2 (germline): ENHRY, SYGVKD. V was shortened by 2 bases and J by 5 bases, with 19 bases between the two germline ends. CDR3 nucleotides: TGTGCCATCAGTGAGCCCGAAGTAGCACCCCCCGACAATGAGCAGTTCTTC. It specifies CAISEPEVAPPDNEQFF.

Ten or more counts support this clonotype. J is TRBJ1-6 and V is TRBV28; 7 nucleotides line up with TRBD1. J was trimmed by 0 bases and V by 6 bases; bases with no gene match: 5. Germline CDR1 MDHEN, CDR2 SYDVKM. This CDR3 contains 16 residues. DNA for the CDR3: TGTGCCAGCAGAGACAGGGAAATCTCCTATAATTCACCCCTCCACTTT. Translated, it gives CASRDREISYNSPLHF. The full variable domain, its missing parts supplied by reference TRBV28 and TRBJ1-6, is DVKVTQSSRYLVKRTGEKVFLECVQDMDHENMFWYRQDPGLGLRLIYFSYDVKMKEKGDIPEGYSVSREKKERFSLILESASTNQTSMYLCASRDREISYNSPLHFGNGTRLTVT.